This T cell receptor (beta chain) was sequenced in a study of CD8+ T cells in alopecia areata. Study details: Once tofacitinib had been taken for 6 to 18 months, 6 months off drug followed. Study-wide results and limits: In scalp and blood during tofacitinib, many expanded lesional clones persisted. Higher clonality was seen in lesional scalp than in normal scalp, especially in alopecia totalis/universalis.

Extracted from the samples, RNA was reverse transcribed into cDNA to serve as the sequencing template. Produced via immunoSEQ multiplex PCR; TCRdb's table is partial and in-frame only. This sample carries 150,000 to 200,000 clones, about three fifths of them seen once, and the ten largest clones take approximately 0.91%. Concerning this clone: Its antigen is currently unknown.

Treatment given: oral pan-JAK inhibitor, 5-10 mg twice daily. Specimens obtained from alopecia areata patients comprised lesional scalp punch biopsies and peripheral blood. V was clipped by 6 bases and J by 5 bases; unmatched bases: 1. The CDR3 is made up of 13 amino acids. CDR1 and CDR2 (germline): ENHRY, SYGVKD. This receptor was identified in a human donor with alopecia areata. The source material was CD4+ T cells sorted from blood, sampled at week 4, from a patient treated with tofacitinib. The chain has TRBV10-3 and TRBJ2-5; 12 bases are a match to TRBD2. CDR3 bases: TGTGCCATCAGGGGACTAGCGGGTGAGACCCAGTACTTC. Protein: CAIRGLAGETQYF.